This TCR beta chain was found in a study of blood T cell repertoires in COVID-19. The CDR3 sequence is 14 residues long. Germline V gene sequence: CDR1 SGHVS, CDR2 FQNEAQ. The V end lost 5 bases, the J end lost 8 bases, and 18 bases lay between the germline ends. The authors' processing: By means of reference gene primer amplification, nucleated cell counts were estimated. Here immunoSEQ multiplex PCR was the method, and the copy in TCRdb shows in-frame clones only, minus some. The V and J calls and clone size were taken over from that table, and D and trimming were inferred from the DNA. The sample has about 360,000 clones, around 83% seen once.

Specimen: peripheral blood. The rearrangement links TRBV7-8 to TRBJ1-2; D is unresolved. The clonotype originates from a man aged 25 to 40 with active or convalescent COVID-19. CDR3 sequence: CASSLNSGAGGYTF. The CDR3 bases are TGTGCCAGCAGCCTCAATTCGGGAGCTGGAGGCTACACCTTC. The whole variable domain, filled in from reference TRBV7-8 and TRBJ1-2, reads GAGVSQSPRYKVAKRGQDVALRCDPISGHVSLFWYQQALGQGPEFLTYFQNEAQLDKSGLPSDRFFAERPEGSVSTLKIQRTQQEDSAVYLCASSLNSGAGGYTFGSGTRLTVV.